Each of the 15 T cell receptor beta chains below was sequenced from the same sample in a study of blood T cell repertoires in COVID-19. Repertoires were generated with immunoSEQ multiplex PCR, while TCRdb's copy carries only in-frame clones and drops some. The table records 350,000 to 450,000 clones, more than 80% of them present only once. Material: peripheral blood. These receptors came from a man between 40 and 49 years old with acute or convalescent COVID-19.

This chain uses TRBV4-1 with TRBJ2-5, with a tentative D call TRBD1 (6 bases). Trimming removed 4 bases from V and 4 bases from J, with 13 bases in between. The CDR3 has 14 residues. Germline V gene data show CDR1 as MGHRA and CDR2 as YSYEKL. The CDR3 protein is CASSRIGGAETQYF. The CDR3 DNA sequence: TGCGCCAGCAGCCGCATAGGGGGTGCAGAGACCCAGTACTTC.

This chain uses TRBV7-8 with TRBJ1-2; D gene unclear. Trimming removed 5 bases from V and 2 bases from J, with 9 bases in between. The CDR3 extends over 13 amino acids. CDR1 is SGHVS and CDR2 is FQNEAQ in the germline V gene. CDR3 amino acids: CASSLGNNYGYTF. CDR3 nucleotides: TGTGCCAGCAGCCTCGGGAACAACTATGGCTACACCTTC.

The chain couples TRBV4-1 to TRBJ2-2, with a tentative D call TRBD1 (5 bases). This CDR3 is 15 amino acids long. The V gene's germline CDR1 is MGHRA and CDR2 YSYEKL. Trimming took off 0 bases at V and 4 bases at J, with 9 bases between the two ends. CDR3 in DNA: TGCGCCAGCAGCCAAGATGCAGGGCCCACCGGGGAGCTGTTTTTT. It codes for CASSQDAGPTGELFF.

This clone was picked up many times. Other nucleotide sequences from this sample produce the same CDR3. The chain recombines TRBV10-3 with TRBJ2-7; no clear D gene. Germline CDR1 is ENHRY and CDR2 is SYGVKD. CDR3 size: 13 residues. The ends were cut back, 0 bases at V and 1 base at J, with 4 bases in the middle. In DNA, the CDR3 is TGTGCCATCAGTGAGTCTATGTCCTACGAGCAGTACTTC. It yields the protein CAISESMSYEQYF.

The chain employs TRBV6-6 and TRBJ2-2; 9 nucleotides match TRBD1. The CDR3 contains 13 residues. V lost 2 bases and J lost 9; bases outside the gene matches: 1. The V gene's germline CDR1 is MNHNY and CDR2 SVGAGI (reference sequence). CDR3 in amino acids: CASSYDRGRELFF. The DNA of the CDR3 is TGTGCCAGCAGTTACGACAGGGGGAGGGAGCTGTTTTTT.

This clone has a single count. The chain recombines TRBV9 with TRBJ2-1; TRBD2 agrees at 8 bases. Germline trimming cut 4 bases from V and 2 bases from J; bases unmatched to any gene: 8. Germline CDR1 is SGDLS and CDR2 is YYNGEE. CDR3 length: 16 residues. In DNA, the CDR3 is TGTGCCAGCAGCCCCGGGGGGGGCATGACCTACAATGAGCAGTTCTTC. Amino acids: CASSPGGGMTYNEQFF.

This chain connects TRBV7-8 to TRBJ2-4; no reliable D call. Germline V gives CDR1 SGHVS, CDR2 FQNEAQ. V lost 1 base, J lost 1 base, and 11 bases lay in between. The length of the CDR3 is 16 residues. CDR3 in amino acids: CASSLERFAAKNIQYF. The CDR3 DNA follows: TGTGCCAGCAGCTTAGAGCGCTTTGCGGCCAAAAACATTCAGTACTTC.

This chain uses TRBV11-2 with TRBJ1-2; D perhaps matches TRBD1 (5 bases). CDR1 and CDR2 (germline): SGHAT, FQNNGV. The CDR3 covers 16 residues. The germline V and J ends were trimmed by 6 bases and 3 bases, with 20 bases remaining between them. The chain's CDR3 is CASRSGLGGGHYGYTF. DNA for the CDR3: TGTGCCAGCAGATCCGGCCTGGGGGGTGGTCACTATGGCTACACCTTC. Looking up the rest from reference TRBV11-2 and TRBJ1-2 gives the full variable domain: EAGVAQSPRYKIIEKRQSVAFWCNPISGHATLYWYQQILGQGPKLLIQFQNNGVVDDSQLPKDRFSAERLKGVDSTLKIQPAKLEDSAVYLCASRSGLGGGHYGYTFGSGTRLTVV.

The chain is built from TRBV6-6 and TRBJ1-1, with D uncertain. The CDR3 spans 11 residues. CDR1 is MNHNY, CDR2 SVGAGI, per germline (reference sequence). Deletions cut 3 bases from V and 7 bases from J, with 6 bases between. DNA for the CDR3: TGTGCCAGCAGTTATCGGGATGAAGCTTTCTTT. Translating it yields CASSYRDEAFF.

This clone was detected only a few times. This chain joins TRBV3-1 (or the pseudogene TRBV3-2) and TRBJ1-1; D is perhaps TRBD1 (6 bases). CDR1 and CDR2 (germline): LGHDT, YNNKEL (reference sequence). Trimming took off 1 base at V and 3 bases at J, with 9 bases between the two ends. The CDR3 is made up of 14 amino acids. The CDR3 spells CASSQAAGDTEAFF. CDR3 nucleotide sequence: TGTGCCAGCAGCCAAGCGGCAGGGGACACTGAAGCTTTCTTT.

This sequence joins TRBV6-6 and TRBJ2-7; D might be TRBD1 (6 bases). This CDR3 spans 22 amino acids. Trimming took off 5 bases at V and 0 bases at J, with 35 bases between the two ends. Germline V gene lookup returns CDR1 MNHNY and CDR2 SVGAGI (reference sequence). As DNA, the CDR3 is TGTGCCAGCAGTCTTTTCGATGGGGAGACGGACAGCATGACAAGGTTCTCCTACGAGCAGTACTTC. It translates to CASSLFDGETDSMTRFSYEQYF.

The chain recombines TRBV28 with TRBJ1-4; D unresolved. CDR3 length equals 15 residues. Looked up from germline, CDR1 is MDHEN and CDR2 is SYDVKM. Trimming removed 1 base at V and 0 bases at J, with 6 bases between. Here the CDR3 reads CASSLFPATNEKLFF. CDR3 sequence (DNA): TGTGCCAGCAGTTTATTCCCGGCAACTAATGAAAAACTGTTTTTT.

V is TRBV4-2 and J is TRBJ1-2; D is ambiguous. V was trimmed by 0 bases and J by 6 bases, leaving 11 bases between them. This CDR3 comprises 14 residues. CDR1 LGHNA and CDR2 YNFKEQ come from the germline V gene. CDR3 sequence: CASSQEISGHGYTF. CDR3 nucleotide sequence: TGTGCCAGCAGCCAAGAAATCAGTGGGCATGGCTACACCTTC.

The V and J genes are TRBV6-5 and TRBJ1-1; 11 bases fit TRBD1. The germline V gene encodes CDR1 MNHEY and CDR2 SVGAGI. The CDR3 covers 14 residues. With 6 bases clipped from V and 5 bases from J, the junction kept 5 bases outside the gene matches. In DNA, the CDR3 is TGTGCCAGCAGCGCCGGGACAGGGGGGACTGAAGCTTTCTTT. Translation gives CASSAGTGGTEAFF.

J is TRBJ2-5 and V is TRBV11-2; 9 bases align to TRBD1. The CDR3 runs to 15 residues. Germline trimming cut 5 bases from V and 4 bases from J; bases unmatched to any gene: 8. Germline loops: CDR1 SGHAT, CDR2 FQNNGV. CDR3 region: CASSVWDRDLETQYF. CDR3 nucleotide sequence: TGTGCCAGCAGCGTGTGGGACAGGGATTTAGAGACCCAGTACTTC. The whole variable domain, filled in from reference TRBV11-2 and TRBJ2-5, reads EAGVAQSPRYKIIEKRQSVAFWCNPISGHATLYWYQQILGQGPKLLIQFQNNGVVDDSQLPKDRFSAERLKGVDSTLKIQPAKLEDSAVYLCASSVWDRDLETQYFGPGTRLLVL.